This entry lists 8 T cell receptor beta chains sequenced from one sample in a study of cytomegalovirus exposure and HLA in healthy donors. Amplification used 60 Vbeta primers and 13 Jbeta primers. Assay used: immunoSEQ multiplex PCR; TCRdb lists only in-frame clones, some missing. Of approximately 160,000 clones in the sample, around 75% are singletons; the top ten hold about 2%. The sample consisted of PBMCs. These TCRs come from a human donor in good health.

The gene calls are TRBV5-1 and TRBJ2-6; no clear D. V was clipped by 4 bases and J by 1 base, with 15 bases between them. The germline CDR1 and CDR2 sequences are SGHRS and YFSETQ. There are 17 residues in the CDR3. CDR3 in DNA: TGCGCCAGCAGCCTGTCACTTCTCATTTCTGGGGCCAACGTCCTGACTTTC. This encodes CASSLSLLISGANVLTF.

V and J are TRBV6-1 and TRBJ1-1, with no clear D. There are 14 residues in the CDR3. Trimming took off 5 bases at V and 1 base at J, with 11 bases between the two ends. Germline values: CDR1 MNHNS, CDR2 SASEGT. The CDR3 spells CASSFDQENTEAFF. CDR3 DNA: TGTGCCAGCAGTTTCGACCAGGAGAACACTGAAGCTTTCTTT.

Notes on this clone: At one end, the junction sequence differs from germline, possibly due to a read error. This sequence joins TRBV5-6 and TRBJ2-7, with a tentative D call TRBD2 (7 bases). This CDR3 is 9 amino acids long. Germline V gives CDR1 SGHDT, CDR2 YYEEEE. The CDR3 bases are TGTGCCAGCAGCTGGGGGGGCCGCTGG. Amino acids: CASSWGGRW.

The CDR3 protein is CASGLGQGAYTDTQYF. The CDR3 DNA reads as TGTGCTAGTGGTTTAGGACAGGGGGCGTATACAGATACGCAGTATTTT. The chain carries TRBV12-5 and TRBJ2-3; TRBD1 agrees at 11 bases. Germline V gene data show CDR1 as LGHNT and CDR2 as FRNRAP. The CDR3 runs to 16 residues. After removal of 3 bases from V and 3 bases from J, the junction contained 5 bases not matched to a gene.

V usage is TRBV2 and J usage is TRBJ2-1, with TRBD2 as a possible D gene (6 bases). CDR3 size: 16 residues. Trimming cost V 2 bases and J 0 bases, with 11 bases left between them. CDR1 is SNHLY, CDR2 FYNNEI, per germline. For the CDR3, the DNA is TGTGCCAGCAGTGAACAGGGACTTAGCTCCTACAATGAGCAGTTCTTC. As protein: CASSEQGLSSYNEQFF.

This chain uses TRBV12-5 with TRBJ1-5; D is unresolved. The CDR3 has 14 amino acids. Germline assignment: CDR1 LGHNT and CDR2 FRNRAP. Trimming cost V 7 bases and J 0 bases, with 10 bases left between them. The CDR3 nucleotides read TGTGCTAGTGCCTCTCCGGGTAGCAATCAGCCCCAGCATTTT. Protein: CASASPGSNQPQHF.

The chain links TRBV12-5 to TRBJ2-1, with TRBD2 matching over 10 bases. CDR1 is LGHNT and CDR2 is FRNRAP in the germline V gene. V dropped 5 bases and J dropped 5; count of bases not matched to a gene: 9. CDR3 length: 16 residues. The CDR3 loop is CASGEGTSAGNNEQFF. The CDR3 nucleotides are TGTGCTAGTGGTGAAGGGACTAGCGCGGGAAACAATGAGCAGTTCTTC.

The chain recombines TRBV18 with TRBJ2-7, with 9 nucleotides matching TRBD1. Germline CDR1 is KGHSH and CDR2 is LQKENI. The CDR3 extends over 13 amino acids. The V segment lost 8 bases and the J segment 5 bases; nucleotides outside the gene matches: 7. For the CDR3, the DNA is TGTGCCAGCCAACGGGACAGGGACGACGAGCAGTACTTC. Residues: CASQRDRDDEQYF.